Each of the 9 T cell receptor beta chains below was sequenced from the same sample in a study of cytomegalovirus exposure and HLA in healthy donors. Both 60 Vbeta primers and 13 Jbeta primers went into the PCR. This table comes from immunoSEQ multiplex PCR, and its TCRdb copy is limited to in-frame clones, with some not included. The sample has 200,000 to 250,000 clones; around 89% are singletons. Sample: PBMCs. All receptors derive from a woman in her late teens or twenties in good health and CMV-seronegative.

CDR3 DNA: TGTGCCAGCTCACCAGGACTAGCGGGGGGCTACAATGAGCAGTTCTTC. Encoded protein: CASSPGLAGGYNEQFF. The rearrangement uses TRBV18 and TRBJ2-1; 14 bases are shared with TRBD2. The germline V gene has CDR1 KGHSH and CDR2 LQKENI. V shed 2 bases and J 3 bases; nucleotides not matched to a gene: 0. The CDR3 runs 16 residues. The entire variable domain, with the rest obtained from reference TRBV18 and TRBJ2-1, is as follows: NAGVMQNPRHLVRRRGQEARLRCSPMKGHSHVYWYRQLPEEGLKFMVYLQKENIIDESGMPKERFSAEFPKEGPSILRIQQVVRGDSAAYFCASSPGLAGGYNEQFFGPGTRLTVL.

The genes are TRBV7-2 and TRBJ1-1; D unresolved. V lost 1 base, J lost 0 bases, and 9 bases lay in between. The CDR3 spans 15 residues. Germline V gives CDR1 SGHTA, CDR2 FQGNSA. The CDR3 is CASSLVPGLNTEAFF. The CDR3 DNA sequence: TGTGCCAGCAGCTTAGTTCCAGGCCTGAACACTGAAGCTTTCTTT.

The chain recombines TRBV6-5 with TRBJ2-7; D perhaps matches TRBD1 (6 bases). The CDR3 spans 14 residues. Germline assignment: CDR1 MNHEY and CDR2 SVGAGI. V shed 8 bases and J shed 2 bases, with 16 bases lying between them. CDR3 bases: TGTGCCAGCTCAAGGGGACAACAAACCTACGAGCAGTACTTC. It specifies CASSRGQQTYEQYF.

This clone has only one observation. The chain employs TRBV2 and TRBJ2-7, with 12 bases lining up with TRBD1. The germline gives CDR1 SNHLY, CDR2 FYNNEI. J was trimmed by 3 bases and V by 6 bases; bases with no gene match: 6. The CDR3 extends over 15 amino acids. CDR3: CASRGGTGGFYEQYF. The DNA for the CDR3 is TGTGCCAGCAGGGGAGGGACAGGGGGCTTCTACGAGCAGTACTTC.

The CDR3: CASSLALGVSPLHF. CDR3 nucleotides: TGTGCCAGCAGCTTAGCGCTAGGGGTCTCACCCCTCCACTTT. V usage is TRBV7-9 and J usage is TRBJ1-6; D possibly corresponds to TRBD1 (5 bases). Germline loops: CDR1 SEHNR, CDR2 FQNEAQ (reference sequence). The CDR3 length is 14 residues. V gave up 0 bases and J gave up 10 bases, with 10 bases separating them.

J is TRBJ2-5 and V is TRBV7-9; D call uncertain. This CDR3 contains 14 residues. Germline lookup yields CDR1 SEHNR and CDR2 FQNEAQ (reference sequence). The V gene lost 5 bases and the J gene lost 2 bases, with 12 bases spanning the gap. The chain's CDR3 is CASSRQGRQETQYF. DNA for the CDR3: TGTGCCAGCAGCCGACAAGGAAGACAAGAGACCCAGTACTTC.

The chain couples TRBV9 to TRBJ2-2; TRBD2 is a possible D gene (5 bases). Germline-derived CDR1 and CDR2 are SGDLS and YYNGEE. V lost 0 bases and J lost 7, with 22 bases in between. This CDR3 has 18 amino acids. For the CDR3, the DNA is TGTGCCAGCAGCGTAGCCTCCGGGCCCTTTAGAGGAGGCGGGGAGCTGTTTTTT. Encoded protein: CASSVASGPFRGGGELFF.

V and J are TRBV4-1 and TRBJ2-5; no clear D gene. Trimming took off 3 bases at V and 5 bases at J, with 7 bases between the two ends. CDR3 size: 12 residues. CDR1 is MGHRA and CDR2 is YSYEKL in the germline V gene. CDR3 amino acids: CASSHTWETQYF. For the CDR3, the DNA is TGCGCCAGCAGCCACACTTGGGAGACCCAGTACTTC.

V and J are TRBV7-2 and TRBJ1-2, with 8 positions matching TRBD1. Germline V CDR1 and CDR2: SGHTA, FQGNSA. CDR3 length equals 15 residues. The trim removed 5 bases at V and 4 bases at J, leaving 9 bases unmatched. The CDR3, as DNA: TGTGCCAGCAGCCACTTCGGACAGGGCATCTATGGCTACACCTTC. It specifies CASSHFGQGIYGYTF.